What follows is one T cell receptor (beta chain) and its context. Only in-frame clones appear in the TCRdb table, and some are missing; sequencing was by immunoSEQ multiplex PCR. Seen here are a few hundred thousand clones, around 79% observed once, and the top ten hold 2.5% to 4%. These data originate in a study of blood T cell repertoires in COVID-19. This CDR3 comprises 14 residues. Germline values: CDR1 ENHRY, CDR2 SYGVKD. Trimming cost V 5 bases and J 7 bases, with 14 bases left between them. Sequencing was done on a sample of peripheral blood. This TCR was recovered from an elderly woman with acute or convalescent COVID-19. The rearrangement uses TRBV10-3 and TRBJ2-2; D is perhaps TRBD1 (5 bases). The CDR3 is CAISHRREDGELFF. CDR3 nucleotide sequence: TGTGCCATCAGTCACCGCAGGGAAGACGGGGAGCTGTTTTTT.